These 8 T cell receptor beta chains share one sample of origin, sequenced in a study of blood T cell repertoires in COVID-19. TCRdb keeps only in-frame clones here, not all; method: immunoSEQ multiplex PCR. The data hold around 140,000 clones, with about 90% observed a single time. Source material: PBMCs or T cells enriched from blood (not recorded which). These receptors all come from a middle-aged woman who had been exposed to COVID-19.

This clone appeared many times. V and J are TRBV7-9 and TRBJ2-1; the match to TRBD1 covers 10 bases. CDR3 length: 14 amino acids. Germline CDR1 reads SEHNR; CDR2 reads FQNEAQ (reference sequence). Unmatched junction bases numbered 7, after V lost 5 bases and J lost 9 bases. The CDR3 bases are TGTGCCAGCAGCAGCCAGACAGGGGGCATTGAGCAGTTCTTC. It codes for CASSSQTGGIEQFF.

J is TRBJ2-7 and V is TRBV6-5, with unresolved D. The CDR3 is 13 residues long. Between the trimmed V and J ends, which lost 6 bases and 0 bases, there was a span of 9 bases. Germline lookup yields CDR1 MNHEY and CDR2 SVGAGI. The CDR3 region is CASSGFNSYEQYF. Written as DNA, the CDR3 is TGTGCCAGCAGCGGGTTTAACTCCTACGAGCAGTACTTC.

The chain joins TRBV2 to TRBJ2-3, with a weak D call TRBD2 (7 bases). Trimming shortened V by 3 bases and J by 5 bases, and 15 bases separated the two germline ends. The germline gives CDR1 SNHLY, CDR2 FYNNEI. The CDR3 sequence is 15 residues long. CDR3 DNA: TGTGCCAGCAGTGAGGGGCGGGGGCAGTTAGATACGCAGTATTTT. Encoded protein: CASSEGRGQLDTQYF.

CDR3 coding DNA: TGCGCCAGCAGCCTGGACAGTCTGAATTCACCCCTCCACTTT. It codes for CASSLDSLNSPLHF. The chain links TRBV5-1 to TRBJ1-6, with D possibly matching TRBD1 (6 bases). Looked up from germline, CDR1 is SGHRS and CDR2 is YFSETQ. This CDR3 has 14 residues. V was trimmed by 4 bases and J by 7 bases, leaving 12 bases between them. Full variable domain (missing parts from reference TRBV5-1 and TRBJ1-6): KAGVTQTPRYLIKTRGQQVTLSCSPISGHRSVSWYQQTPGQGLQFLFEYFSETQRNKGNFPGRFSGRQFSNSRSEMNVSTLELGDSALYLCASSLDSLNSPLHFGNGTRLTVT.

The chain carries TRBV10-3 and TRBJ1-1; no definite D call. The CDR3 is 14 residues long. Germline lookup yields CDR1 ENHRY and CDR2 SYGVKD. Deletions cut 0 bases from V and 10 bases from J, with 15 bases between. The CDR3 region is CAISESPISVGAFF. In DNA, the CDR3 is TGTGCCATCAGTGAGTCTCCCATCTCGGTCGGAGCTTTCTTT.

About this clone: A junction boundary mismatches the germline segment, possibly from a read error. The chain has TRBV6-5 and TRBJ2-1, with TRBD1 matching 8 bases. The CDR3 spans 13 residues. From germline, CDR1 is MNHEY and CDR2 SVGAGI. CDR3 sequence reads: CASSLRGDRGGIF. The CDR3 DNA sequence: TGTGCCAGCAGTCTCCGAGGAGACAGGGGCGGGATCTTC.

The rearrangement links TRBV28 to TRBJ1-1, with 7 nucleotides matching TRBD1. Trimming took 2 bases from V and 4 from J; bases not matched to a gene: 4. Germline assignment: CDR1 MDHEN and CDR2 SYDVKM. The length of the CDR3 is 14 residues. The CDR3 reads CASSLRTGFTEAFF. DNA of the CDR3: TGTGCCAGCAGTTTAAGGACAGGCTTCACTGAAGCTTTCTTT.

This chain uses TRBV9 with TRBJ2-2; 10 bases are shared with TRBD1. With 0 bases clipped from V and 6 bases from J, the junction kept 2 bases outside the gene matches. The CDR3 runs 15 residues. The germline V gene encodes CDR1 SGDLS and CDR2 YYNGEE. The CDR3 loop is CASSVGQGAPGELFF. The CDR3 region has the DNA TGTGCCAGCAGCGTAGGACAGGGGGCTCCCGGGGAGCTGTTTTTT.